Listed below are T cell receptor beta chains from one sample, sequenced in a study of T cells after yellow fever vaccination. Each CDR3 protein gets one entry after TCRdb re-called the 5' RACE reads with MiXCR. The repertoire holds approximately 240,000 distinct CDR3 sequences, with roughly 3.5% as singletons. The material sequenced was PBMCs, taken 15 days after the yellow fever booster vaccination. All receptors come from a man aged 18-30 years who received the YFV17D yellow fever vaccine. Each CDR3 is given with its conserved first and last residue.

V: TRBV5-1
J: TRBJ1-1
length: 15
CDR3: CASSLYSSRSSEAFF

V: TRBV5-1
J: TRBJ2-1
length: 14
CDR3: CASSTRGRVDEQFF

V: TRBV11-3
J: TRBJ2-6
length: 15
CDR3: CASSGGATGANVLTF

V: TRBV5-5
J: TRBJ2-2
length: 16
CDR3: CASRQKQGIDTGELFF

V: TRBV29-1
J: TRBJ2-1
length: 13
CDR3: CSVEAATYNEQFF

V: TRBV4-1
J: TRBJ2-7
length: 16
CDR3: CASSQEHGTDIYEQYF

V: TRBV2
J: TRBJ1-1
length: 12
CDR3: CASSRERDQAFF

V: TRBV7-2
J: TRBJ1-1
length: 16
CDR3: CASSLVPGVPNTEAFF

V: TRBV24-1
J: TRBJ2-1
length: 14
CDR3: CATSGVQDRSKQFF

V: TRBV19
J: TRBJ2-1
length: 12
CDR3: CASSPIGSEQFF

V: TRBV7-2
J: TRBJ2-2
length: 15
CDR3: CASSSRLGDTGELFF

V: TRBV12-3/TRBV12-4
J: TRBJ1-3
length: 14
CDR3: CASSFRRAGNTIYF

V: TRBV6-5
J: TRBJ1-1
length: 15
CDR3: CASSKRGASDREAFF

V: TRBV7-9
J: TRBJ2-1
length: 18
CDR3: CASSFTYTRGSSYNEQFF

V: TRBV7-2
J: TRBJ2-5
length: 13
CDR3: CASSLGPGKGQYF

V: TRBV5-6
J: TRBJ2-1
length: 11
CDR3: CASSFLNEQFF

V: TRBV6-5
J: TRBJ1-1
length: 15
CDR3: CASSYSTGRAAEAFF

V: TRBV20-1
J: TRBJ2-7
length: 12
CDR3: CSAGRTHYEQYF

V: TRBV5-1
J: TRBJ2-7
length: 15
CDR3: CASSLGHTTIYEQYF

V: TRBV7-9
J: TRBJ1-3
length: 16
CDR3: CASSRSRTYSGNTIYF

V: TRBV3-1
J: TRBJ2-5
length: 15
CDR3: CASSLRQAAGETQYF

V: TRBV12-3/TRBV12-4
J: TRBJ2-7
length: 13
CDR3: CASSSPWTREQYF